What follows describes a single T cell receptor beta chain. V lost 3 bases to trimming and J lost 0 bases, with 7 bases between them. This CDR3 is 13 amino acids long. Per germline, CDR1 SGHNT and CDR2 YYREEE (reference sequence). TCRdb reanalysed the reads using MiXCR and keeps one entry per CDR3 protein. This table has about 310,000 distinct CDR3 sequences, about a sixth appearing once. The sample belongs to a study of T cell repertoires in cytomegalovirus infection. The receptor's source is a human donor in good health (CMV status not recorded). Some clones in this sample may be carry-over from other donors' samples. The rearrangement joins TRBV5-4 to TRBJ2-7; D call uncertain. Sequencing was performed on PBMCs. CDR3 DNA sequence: TGTGCCAGCAGCTATGACAACTCCTACGAGCAGTACTTC. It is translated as CASSYDNSYEQYF.